This T cell receptor beta chain originates from a study of T cells in Graves' hyperthyroidism and ophthalmopathy. It was RNA transcripts that yielded the amplified TCR beta CDR3 regions. RT-PCR in the first round (using the HTBI primer set) targeted the TCR CDR3. MiXCR, applied by TCRdb to the multiplex PCR reads, yields one record per CDR3 protein. This table holds 500,000 to 800,000 distinct CDR3 sequences, about 15% found once. Ophthalmopathy cases scored 3 or more on the Clinical Activity Score and 4 or more on NOSPECS grade, with duration below 3 months. The study's findings and limits: By a 13 V-J model, ophthalmopathy was set apart from stable hyperthyroidism.

V was shortened by 0 bases and J by 4 bases, with 16 bases between the two germline ends. The CDR3 is made up of 15 amino acids. From germline, CDR1 is DFQATT and CDR2 SNEGSKA (reference sequence). This clonotype was recorded many times. What it binds is not known. This TCR derives from a woman between 45 and 60 years old with Graves' ophthalmopathy. The V gene is TRBV20-1, the J gene TRBJ2-7; tentatively, D is TRBD2 (5 bases). The sample was blood. CDR3 in amino acids: CSARDLPSPRYEQYF. CDR3 nucleotides: TGCAGTGCTAGAGATCTTCCTAGCCCGCGTTACGAGCAGTACTTC.